This is a list of T cell receptor beta chains from one sample in a study of blood T cell repertoires in COVID-19. Clones were read by immunoSEQ multiplex PCR, and TCRdb kept only the in-frame ones, dropping some. Found here are some 250,000 clones, roughly four fifths of them singletons; the top ten hold roughly 12%. The sequencing input was peripheral blood. These receptors were obtained from a woman aged 55-70 years with active or convalescent COVID-19. Both conserved end residues are part of each CDR3. Each record gives: V gene, J gene, D gene, clone size, CDR3 protein, CDR3 DNA. A D gene is named only where the DNA matches it firmly. Size is omitted from some rows. Given values are once, few, many or a class for expanded clones.

>TRBV19|TRBJ1-4|TRBD1|.
CASSPGQGATNEKLFF
TGTGCCAGTAGCCCGGGACAGGGGGCAACTAATGAAAAACTGTTTTTT
>TRBV19|TRBJ1-4|.|.
CASSISRVGEKLFF
TGTGCCAGTAGTATAAGCAGGGTCGGAGAAAAACTGTTTTTT
>TRBV18|TRBJ1-4|TRBD1|.
CASKPGQANEKLFF
TGTGCCAGCAAGCCGGGACAGGCAAATGAAAAACTGTTTTTT
>TRBV7-6|TRBJ2-1|.|few
CASSSPLVASSYNEQFF
TGTGCCAGCAGCTCCCCCCTGGTCGCGAGCTCCTACAATGAGCAGTTCTTC
>TRBV11-1|TRBJ1-2|TRBD1|.
CASSLTGYGYTF
TGTGCCAGCAGCCTGACAGGGTATGGCTACACCTTC
>TRBV27|TRBJ1-6|.|.
CASSLEVGSPLHF
TGTGCCAGCAGTTTAGAGGTGGGTTCACCCCTCCACTTT
>TRBV7-6|TRBJ1-3|.|once
CASSPEGGILGNTIYF
TGTGCCAGCAGCCCAGAAGGGGGAATCCTTGGAAACACCATATATTTT
>TRBV18|TRBJ1-4|.|.
CASSRDTSLRATNEKLFF
TGTGCCAGCTCCCGAGACACCAGCCTTCGTGCAACTAATGAAAAACTGTTTTTT
>TRBV20-1|TRBJ1-1|.|.
CSASPGGRTEAFF
TGCAGTGCTAGTCCCGGGGGGCGGACTGAAGCTTTCTTT
>TRBV10-3|TRBJ1-5|TRBD1|.
CAISEKGTGRSNQPQHF
TGTGCCATCAGTGAAAAGGGGACAGGTCGTAGCAATCAGCCCCAGCATTTT
>TRBV4-2|TRBJ2-2|TRBD2|.
CASSQEASGGPYTGELFF
TGTGCCAGCAGCCAAGAAGCTAGCGGGGGCCCTTACACCGGGGAGCTGTTTTTT
>TRBV12-5|TRBJ2-2|.|.
CASGPDGLNTGELFF
TGTGCTAGTGGCCCCGACGGACTGAACACCGGGGAGCTGTTTTTT
>TRBV7-8|TRBJ1-6|.|.
CASSLGTRGSPLHF
TGTGCCAGCAGCTTAGGAACCCGAGGGTCACCCCTCCACTTT
>TRBV7-9|TRBJ2-1|TRBD2|.
CASSFTSGGANEQFF
TGTGCCAGCAGCTTTACTAGCGGGGGGGCAAATGAGCAGTTCTTC
>TRBV6-5|TRBJ1-2|.|few
CASRTDGQNYGYTF
TGTGCCAGCAGAACGGACGGACAGAACTATGGCTACACCTTC
>TRBV2|TRBJ2-1|.|once
CASGEPQGSRNEQFF
TGTGCCAGCGGCGAACCCCAGGGGAGTAGGAATGAGCAGTTCTTC
>TRBV21-1|TRBJ1-5|.|.
CASSKSTMDRGCNQPQHF
TGTGCCAGCAGCAAGTCCACGATGGACAGGGGGTGCAATCAGCCCCAGCATTTT
>TRBV10-3|TRBJ2-7|TRBD1|once
CAIGPGQGTDEQYF
TGTGCCATCGGGCCGGGACAGGGGACCGACGAGCAGTACTTC
>TRBV5-1|TRBJ2-3|.|.
CASSLVLADTDTQYF
TGCGCCAGCAGCTTGGTACTAGCAGACACAGATACGCAGTATTTT
>TRBV10-2|TRBJ1-4|.|.
CASSESGQGNEKLFF
TGCGCCAGCAGTGAGTCGGGGCAGGGTAATGAAAAACTGTTTTTT
>TRBV30|TRBJ1-3|.|.
CAWGTGSSGNTIYF
TGTGCCTGGGGCACAGGGAGCTCTGGAAACACCATATATTTT
>TRBV10-3|TRBJ2-1|TRBD2|.
CAISERLAGESGNEQFF
TGTGCCATCAGTGAGCGACTAGCGGGGGAGTCGGGCAATGAGCAGTTCTTC
>TRBV6-6|TRBJ1-5|TRBD1|.
CASSYVQGENQPQHF
TGTGCCAGCAGTTACGTTCAGGGGGAAAATCAGCCCCAGCATTTT
>TRBV5-4|TRBJ1-3|.|.
CASSLRTEGNTIYF
TGTGCCAGCAGCTTGAGGACAGAGGGAAACACCATATATTTT
>TRBV27|TRBJ2-1|.|once
CASRRTGYGEQFF
TGTGCCAGCAGACGAACAGGGTATGGTGAGCAGTTCTTC
>TRBV30|TRBJ2-3|.|.
CAWRPHSLDTQYF
TGTGCCTGGAGGCCCCACAGTCTAGATACGCAGTATTTT
>TRBV27|TRBJ2-7|.|.
CASSPGRSSYEQYF
TGTGCCAGCAGCCCCGGCAGGTCATCCTACGAGCAGTACTTC
>TRBV15|TRBJ1-1|TRBD1|.
CATSRVQGQGNDEAFF
TGTGCCACCAGCAGAGTACAAGGACAGGGGAATGATGAAGCTTTCTTT
>TRBV27|TRBJ1-6|.|.
CASRAGRRGSPLHF
TGTGCCAGCAGGGCCGGAAGGAGGGGATCACCCCTCCACTTT
>TRBV4-1|TRBJ2-3|.|few
CASSQDRSPDTQYF
TGCGCCAGCAGCCAAGATCGGAGCCCAGATACGCAGTATTTT
>TRBV27|TRBJ1-5|.|.
CASSLEGGQPQHF
TGTGCCAGCAGTTTAGAAGGGGGTCAGCCCCAGCATTTT
>TRBV29-1|TRBJ2-1|.|once
CSAGSVTYNEQFF
TGCAGCGCGGGTTCGGTTACCTACAATGAGCAGTTCTTC